These 31 T cell receptor beta chains were all obtained from the same sample, sequenced in a study of OX40 agonist ivuxolimab in advanced cancers. Data came from immunoSEQ multiplex PCR; TCRdb stores just in-frame clones and leaves some out. The sample lists 65,000 to 70,000 clones; roughly nine tenths were seen once. The sample here was CD4+ or CD8+ T cells sorted from blood, taken in a trial of the OX40 agonist ivuxolimab. The receptors originated from an adult with an advanced solid tumor such as melanoma, head and neck, liver or kidney cancer.

The rearrangement joins TRBV7-2 to TRBJ1-3; no firm D call. The ends were cut back, 0 bases at V and 0 bases at J, with 9 bases in the middle. Germline V lookup: CDR1 SGHTA, CDR2 FQGNSA. The CDR3 contains 16 residues. The CDR3 nucleotides are TGTGCCAGCAGCTTAGCAGGGCGCAGCTCTGGAAACACCATATATTTT. Amino acids: CASSLAGRSSGNTIYF.

The chain's CDR3 is CASRQGTGLDSPLHF. DNA of the CDR3: TGTGCCAGCAGACAAGGGACAGGGCTCGATTCACCCCTCCACTTT. The rearrangement links TRBV6-4 to TRBJ1-6; TRBD1 aligns across 9 bases. Losses at the gene ends were 6 bases for V and 8 bases for J; bases not matched to a gene: 8. This CDR3 is built from 15 residues. The V gene's germline CDR1 is MRHNA and CDR2 SNTAGT.

The rearrangement links TRBV19 to TRBJ2-3; tentatively, D is TRBD1 (6 bases). Germline V gene lookup returns CDR1 LNHDA and CDR2 SQIVND (reference sequence). CDR3 length: 18 residues. The V end was cut by 5 bases, the J end by 0 bases, with 21 bases between. The CDR3: CASSSSRGQFSSTDTQYF. In DNA form, the CDR3 reads TGTGCCAGTAGTTCCAGCCGGGGACAATTTTCTAGCACAGATACGCAGTATTTT.

The chain uses TRBV2 and TRBJ2-5; a possible D gene is TRBD2 (5 bases). V dropped 8 bases and J dropped 2 bases, with 12 bases sitting between them. CDR3 size: 13 residues. CDR1 is SNHLY and CDR2 is FYNNEI in the germline V gene. The CDR3 region has the DNA TGTGCCAGCCTTTCCGGGGAACAAGAGACCCAGTACTTC. Translation: CASLSGEQETQYF.

The V gene is TRBV19, the J gene TRBJ2-3; 7 bases agree with TRBD2. V gave up 0 bases and J gave up 2 bases; unmatched junction bases: 11. Germline V gene data show CDR1 as LNHDA and CDR2 as SQIVND (reference sequence). The CDR3 length is 18 residues. The CDR3 is CASSIDRGSSGVTDTQYF. The DNA for the CDR3 is TGTGCCAGTAGTATAGATCGAGGGTCGAGCGGGGTCACAGATACGCAGTATTTT.

This clone was recorded once. The V and J genes are TRBV6-5 and TRBJ2-7; TRBD2 aligns across 7 bases. Germline V gene lookup returns CDR1 MNHEY and CDR2 SVGAGI. The V segment lost 5 bases and the J segment 3 bases; nucleotides outside the gene matches: 4. The CDR3 has 13 amino acids. The CDR3 DNA sequence: TGTGCCAGCAGTGCGGGAGATAACTACGAGCAGTACTTC. As protein: CASSAGDNYEQYF.

V is TRBV4-3 and J is TRBJ2-7; D is unresolved. The V and J ends lost 4 bases and 0 bases respectively, with 13 bases between them. The CDR3 consists of 15 residues. Germline CDR1 reads LGHNA; CDR2 reads YSLEER. The CDR3 DNA follows: TGCGCCAGCAGCCCTACAGAAACCACCTCCTACGAGCAGTACTTC. Protein: CASSPTETTSYEQYF.

The chain carries TRBV4-2 and TRBJ2-1, with 12 bases lining up with TRBD2. Losses at the gene ends were 4 bases for V and 10 bases for J; bases not matched to a gene: 14. CDR1 and CDR2 from the germline V gene are LGHNA and YNFKEQ. The CDR3 length is 17 residues. CDR3 in DNA: TGTGCCAGCAGCCCATCGGCACTAGCGGGAGGACTAGAGGAGCAGTTCTTC. The encoded protein is CASSPSALAGGLEEQFF.

The rearrangement uses TRBV7-7 and TRBJ1-2; D gene ambiguous. Germline CDR1 SSHAT, CDR2 FNYEAQ (reference sequence). Trimming removed 7 bases from V and 8 bases from J, with 11 bases in between. The CDR3 sequence is 11 residues long. CDR3 sequence reads: CASIEGGGYTF. CDR3 nucleotide sequence: TGTGCCAGCATCGAGGGTGGAGGCTACACCTTC.

This clone was seen a handful of times. The rearrangement joins TRBV19 to TRBJ2-5; D is possibly TRBD1 or TRBD2 (5 bases each). V lost 5 bases to trimming and J lost 0 bases, with 7 bases between them. Per the germline V gene, CDR1 is LNHDA and CDR2 is SQIVND (reference sequence). This CDR3 spans 13 amino acids. CDR3 sequence reads: CASSRDHQETQYF. CDR3 nucleotide sequence: TGTGCCAGTAGTCGGGACCACCAAGAGACCCAGTACTTC. Combining the CDR3 with reference TRBV19 and TRBJ2-5 gives the whole variable domain DGGITQSPKYLFRKEGQNVTLSCEQNLNHDAMYWYRQDPGQGLRLIYYSQIVNDFQKGDIAEGYSVSREKKESFPLTVTSAQKNPTAFYLCASSRDHQETQYFGPGTRLLVL.

The genes are TRBV27 and TRBJ2-7, with D possibly matching TRBD1 (5 bases). CDR3 length: 14 residues. V lost 7 bases and J 6 bases, leaving 19 bases between the germline ends. Per the germline V gene, CDR1 is MNHEY and CDR2 is SMNVEV (reference sequence). DNA of the CDR3: TGTGCCAGCACTCATCAACAGGATTTGGGCGAGCAGTACTTC. Its translation: CASTHQQDLGEQYF.

This rearrangement joins TRBV10-3 to TRBJ1-1; tentative D call: TRBD1 (6 bases). Trimming shortened V by 8 bases and J by 5 bases, and 18 bases separated the two germline ends. Germline V gene lookup returns CDR1 ENHRY and CDR2 SYGVKD. This CDR3 comprises 14 residues. The CDR3 protein is CAIVKGGAGTEAFF. CDR3 DNA: TGTGCCATCGTAAAAGGGGGTGCGGGGACTGAAGCTTTCTTT.

A remark on this clone: One end of the junction fails to match germline, which may point to a read error. The chain carries TRBV28 and TRBJ1-5; no firm D call. CDR1 and CDR2 (germline): MDHEN, SYDVKM. There are 15 residues in the CDR3. CDR3 residues: CTSSASPASNQPQHF. In nucleotides, the CDR3 is TGTACCAGCAGTGCCTCACCCGCAAGCAATCAGCCCCAGCATTTT.

Worth noting for this clone: In the same sample, other DNA sequences code for this CDR3. This sequence joins TRBV27 and TRBJ2-7, with 9 bases lining up with TRBD1. With V trimmed by 7 bases and J by 2 bases, 18 bases remained unmatched. Germline V gene lookup returns CDR1 MNHEY and CDR2 SMNVEV (reference sequence). This CDR3 is built from 18 residues. Here the CDR3 DNA reads TGTGCCAGCACCCTTCGACCCTCCATTACAGGGGGCCCCTACGAGCAGTACTTC. Translating gives CASTLRPSITGGPYEQYF.

This chain joins TRBV6-6 and TRBJ2-3; 8 nucleotides line up with TRBD2. CDR1 and CDR2 (germline): MNHNY, SVGAGI (reference sequence). The CDR3 loop spans 15 amino acids. Trimming took 3 bases from V and 1 from J; bases not matched to a gene: 3. The CDR3 loop is CASSYTGGGTDTQYF. The CDR3 nucleotides are TGTGCCAGCAGTTATACGGGAGGGGGCACAGATACGCAGTATTTT.

The chain combines TRBV5-1 with TRBJ1-5; 9 bases fit TRBD1. The germline V gene has CDR1 SGHRS and CDR2 YFSETQ. The CDR3 extends over 18 amino acids. The V segment lost 0 bases and the J segment 5 bases; nucleotides outside the gene matches: 12. The CDR3 region is CASSLGPMGQGKDQPQHF. DNA for the CDR3: TGCGCCAGCAGCTTGGGCCCCATGGGACAGGGAAAGGATCAGCCCCAGCATTTT. The full variable domain, its missing parts supplied by reference TRBV5-1 and TRBJ1-5, is KAGVTQTPRYLIKTRGQQVTLSCSPISGHRSVSWYQQTPGQGLQFLFEYFSETQRNKGNFPGRFSGRQFSNSRSEMNVSTLELGDSALYLCASSLGPMGQGKDQPQHFGDGTRLSIL.

This sequence joins TRBV29-1 and TRBJ2-7; D is possibly TRBD2 (7 bases). V was clipped by 1 base and J by 7 bases, with 17 bases between them. The length of the CDR3 is 14 residues. Germline CDR1 and CDR2: SQVTM and ANQGSEA. CDR3 nucleotides: TGCAGCGTTGAAGGAGGCGGGGGTAGGGGGGAGCAGTACTTC. This translates into CSVEGGGGRGEQYF.

The chain links TRBV11-3 to TRBJ2-2; D is perhaps TRBD1 (5 bases). The CDR3 has 16 amino acids. The germline gives CDR1 SGHNT, CDR2 YENEEA. V gave up 1 base and J gave up 6 bases, with 15 bases separating them. CDR3 nucleotide sequence: TGTGCCAGCAGCTTAGGGGGCCAGTGGGCAGCCGGGGAGCTGTTTTTT. It translates to CASSLGGQWAAGELFF.

In its sample, this clone was seen a few times. The J gene is TRBJ2-3, the V gene TRBV9; TRBD1 or TRBD2 may be the D gene (5 bases each). CDR3 length equals 15 residues. Germline-derived CDR1 and CDR2 are SGDLS and YYNGEE. With 0 bases removed from V and 4 bases from J, the gap between germline ends came to 12 bases. The CDR3 loop is CASSVGQGAPDTQYF. DNA for the CDR3: TGTGCCAGCAGCGTAGGGCAGGGAGCCCCAGATACGCAGTATTTT.

This clone was seen just once. The chain carries TRBV27 and TRBJ1-1, with no clear D. V lost 10 bases and J lost 2, with 11 bases in between. The CDR3 is made up of 12 amino acids. Germline assignment: CDR1 MNHEY and CDR2 SMNVEV (reference sequence). Written as DNA, the CDR3 is TGTGCCACCAGCAGGTTAAACACTGAAGCTTTCTTT. Encoded protein: CATSRLNTEAFF.

V gene TRBV9 combines with J gene TRBJ2-3; perhaps TRBD2 as D (5 bases). This CDR3 has 14 amino acids. Germline-derived CDR1 and CDR2 are SGDLS and YYNGEE. V dropped 0 bases and J dropped 1 base, with 6 bases sitting between them. CDR3 residues: CASSVVGGTDTQYF. For the CDR3, the DNA is TGTGCCAGCAGCGTAGTCGGGGGCACAGATACGCAGTATTTT.

This clone came up a few times. J is TRBJ1-2 and V is TRBV7-6, with D maybe TRBD1 (5 bases). The CDR3 loop spans 15 amino acids. CDR1 and CDR2 (germline): SGHVS, FNYEAQ. The V end lost 4 bases, the J end lost 4 bases, and 16 bases lay between the germline ends. CDR3 region: CASSSGPTAGYGYTF. The CDR3 coding sequence is TGTGCCAGCAGCTCAGGCCCGACAGCCGGCTATGGCTACACCTTC.

This clone came up once. The gene calls are TRBV28 and TRBJ1-1; 8 nucleotides match TRBD1. CDR3 length: 16 residues. Germline values: CDR1 MDHEN, CDR2 SYDVKM. V was pared by 5 bases and J by 0 bases, with 8 bases of the junction left unmatched. The CDR3: CASSPASTGVNTEAFF. The CDR3 coding sequence is TGTGCCAGCAGTCCCGCCTCGACAGGGGTGAACACTGAAGCTTTCTTT.

CDR3 nucleotides: TGTGCCAGCAGTTTGGGGACAGAGATCCCCTACGAGCAGTACTTC. As protein: CASSLGTEIPYEQYF. The chain links TRBV28 to TRBJ2-7, with TRBD1 matching 7 bases. This CDR3 comprises 15 residues. Germline trimming cut 3 bases from V and 2 bases from J; bases unmatched to any gene: 7. The germline V gene has CDR1 MDHEN and CDR2 SYDVKM. The full variable domain, its missing parts supplied by reference TRBV28 and TRBJ2-7, is DVKVTQSSRYLVKRTGEKVFLECVQDMDHENMFWYRQDPGLGLRLIYFSYDVKMKEKGDIPEGYSVSREKKERFSLILESASTNQTSMYLCASSLGTEIPYEQYFGPGTRLTVT.

The gene calls are TRBV7-5 and TRBJ1-6. TRBV7-5 is a documented pseudogene. There are 16 residues in the CDR3. The CDR3 here is CASSLGSWTGNSPLHF. The CDR3 bases are TGTGCCAGCAGCTTGGGGTCCTGGACGGGGAATTCACCCCTCCACTTT.

This chain joins TRBV6-4 and TRBJ2-2; maybe TRBD1 (5 bases). Trimming removed 4 bases at V and 0 bases at J, with 12 bases between. CDR1 is MRHNA and CDR2 is SNTAGT in the germline V gene. This CDR3 is built from 16 residues. CDR3 sequence reads: CASSATDTSNTGELFF. The CDR3 DNA is TGTGCCAGCAGTGCGACAGACACTTCGAACACCGGGGAGCTGTTTTTT.

This clone appeared a single time. The chain recombines TRBV7-2 with TRBJ2-7, with D possibly matching TRBD2 (5 bases). Trimming pared 3 bases from V and 6 bases from J, leaving 18 bases between. This CDR3 is 15 amino acids long. Per germline, CDR1 SGHTA and CDR2 FQGNSA. The CDR3, as DNA: TGTGCCAGCAGCTTGGGTACGGGGATGTTCGGCGAGCAGTACTTC. This gives the protein CASSLGTGMFGEQYF.

Only a few counts were recorded for this clone. The J gene is TRBJ1-5, the V gene TRBV7-9, with D possibly matching TRBD1 (5 bases). The CDR3 loop spans 13 amino acids. V dropped 1 base and J dropped 7 bases, with 8 bases sitting between them. Germline loops: CDR1 SEHNR, CDR2 FQNEAQ (reference sequence). CDR3 amino acids: CASSLEGDQPQHF. The CDR3 DNA follows: TGTGCCAGCAGCTTAGAAGGGGACCAGCCCCAGCATTTT.

V usage is TRBV12-5 and J usage is TRBJ1-1; no reliable D call. This CDR3 is 14 amino acids long. In germline, CDR1 is LGHNT, CDR2 FRNRAP. Trimming removed 1 base at V and 6 bases at J, with 12 bases between. The CDR3, as DNA: TGTGCTAGTGGTTTGGGAGTAACGCTGGCTGAAGCTTTCTTT. Protein: CASGLGVTLAEAFF.

This chain uses TRBV5-1 with TRBJ2-1, with D tentatively TRBD1 (6 bases). CDR1 is SGHRS and CDR2 is YFSETQ in the germline V gene. The CDR3 loop spans 14 amino acids. V lost 0 bases and J 4 bases, leaving 8 bases between the germline ends. CDR3 sequence: CASSLAGEYNEQFF. As DNA, the CDR3 is TGCGCCAGCAGCTTGGCAGGGGAATACAATGAGCAGTTCTTC.

The genes are TRBV28 and TRBJ2-7; D is unclear. This CDR3 region has 16 residues. Trimming pared 7 bases from V and 2 bases from J, leaving 21 bases between. The V gene's germline CDR1 is MDHEN and CDR2 SYDVKM. DNA of the CDR3: TGTGCCAGCAATCCCGCCAACCTTGACACGACCTACGAGCAGTACTTC. It encodes CASNPANLDTTYEQYF.